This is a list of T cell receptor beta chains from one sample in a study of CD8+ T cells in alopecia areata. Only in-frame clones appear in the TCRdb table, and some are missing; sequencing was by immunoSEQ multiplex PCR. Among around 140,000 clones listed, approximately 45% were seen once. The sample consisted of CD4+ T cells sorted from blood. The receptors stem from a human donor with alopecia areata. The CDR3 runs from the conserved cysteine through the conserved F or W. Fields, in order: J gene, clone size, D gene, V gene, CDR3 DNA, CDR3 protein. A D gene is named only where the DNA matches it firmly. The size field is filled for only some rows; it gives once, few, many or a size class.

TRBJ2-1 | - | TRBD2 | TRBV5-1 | TGCGCCAGCAGGTGGTTAGCGGGAGCGTCGGACAATGAGCAGTTCTTC | CASRWLAGASDNEQFF
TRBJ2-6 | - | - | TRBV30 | TGTGCCTGGAGTGGGACACGCCGGCTCAAGGGCAACGTCCTGACTTTC | CAWSGTRRLKGNVLTF
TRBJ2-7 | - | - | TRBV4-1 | TGCGCCAGCAGCCAACGGGGCAGGGACTACGAGCAGTACTTC | CASSQRGRDYEQYF
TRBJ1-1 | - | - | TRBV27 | TGTGCCAGCAGTCCCGTCTACCCATACCGCGGGACATGGAACACTGAAGCTTTCTTT | CASSPVYPYRGTWNTEAFF
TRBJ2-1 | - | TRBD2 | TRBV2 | TGTGCCAGCAAGCAATCTAGCGGGGAGTTCGGTGAGCAGTTCTTC | CASKQSSGEFGEQFF
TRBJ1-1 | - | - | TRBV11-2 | TGTGCCAGCAGCCCCACCGGGGGCGGCACTGAAGCTTTCTTT | CASSPTGGGTEAFF
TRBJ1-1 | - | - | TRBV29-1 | TGCAGCGTTGCGGGAGGACAACCTAACACTGAAGCTTTCTTT | CSVAGGQPNTEAFF
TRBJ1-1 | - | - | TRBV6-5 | TGTGCCAGCAGTTACTCGGGATCCACTGAAGCTTTCTTT | CASSYSGSTEAFF
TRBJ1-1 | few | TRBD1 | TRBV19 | TGTGCCAGTAGACAGGGGGCGCGAGCTGAAGCTTTCTTT | CASRQGARAEAFF
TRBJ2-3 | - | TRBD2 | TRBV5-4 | TGTGCCAGCAGCTTGGGGCTAGCGGGCGGAGATACGCAGTATTTT | CASSLGLAGGDTQYF
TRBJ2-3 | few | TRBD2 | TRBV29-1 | TGCAGCGTTTCCCCACCCGGGCGACTAGCGGGGCCGGGAGATACGCAGTATTTT | CSVSPPGRLAGPGDTQYF
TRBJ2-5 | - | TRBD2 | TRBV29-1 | TGCAGCGTTGCCGGGAGGTTACGGGAGACCCAGTACTTC | CSVAGRLRETQYF
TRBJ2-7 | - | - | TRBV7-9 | TGTGCCAGCAGCTTAGGCCAGGGGAATACCTACGAGCAGTACTTC | CASSLGQGNTYEQYF
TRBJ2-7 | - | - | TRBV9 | TGTGCCAGCAGCGTAGCCCCAGGCGACGAGCAGTACTTC | CASSVAPGDEQYF
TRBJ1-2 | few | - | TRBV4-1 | TGCGCCAGCAGCCAAGGCGGGAGCAACGTTGGCTACACCTTC | CASSQGGSNVGYTF
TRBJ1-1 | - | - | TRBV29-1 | TGCAGCGCTGGGACTGTCGGCGCTGAAGCTTTCTTT | CSAGTVGAEAFF
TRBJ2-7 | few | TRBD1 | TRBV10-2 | TGCGCCAGCAGGTTACAGGGGGCTGGGGACGAGCAGTACTTC | CASRLQGAGDEQYF
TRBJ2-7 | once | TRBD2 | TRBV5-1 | TGCGCCAGCAGCGGCCGGGAGCGGGAGGGCCAAGACGAGCAGTACTTC | CASSGREREGQDEQYF
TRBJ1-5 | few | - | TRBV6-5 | TGTGCCAGCAGTGTGGGGAGGGGGAATCAGCCCCAGCATTTT | CASSVGRGNQPQHF
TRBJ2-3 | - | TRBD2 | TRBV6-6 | TGTGCCAGCACCATAGCGGGAGGGGATACGCAGTATTTT | CASTIAGGDTQYF
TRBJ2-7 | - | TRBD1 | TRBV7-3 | TGTGCCAGCAGTCCCGGGACAGGGTCCTACGAGCAGTACTTC | CASSPGTGSYEQYF
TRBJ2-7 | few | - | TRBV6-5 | TGTGCCAGCAGGGTATCTGGCTCCTACGAGCAGTACTTC | CASRVSGSYEQYF
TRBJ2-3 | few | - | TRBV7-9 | TGTGCCAGCAGCTCCGCGTTGGGGTCTAGCACAGATACGCAGTATTTT | CASSSALGSSTDTQYF
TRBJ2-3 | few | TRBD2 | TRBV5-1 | TGCGCCAGCAGCACCCGGACTAGCGGGAGCACAGATACGCAGTATTTT | CASSTRTSGSTDTQYF
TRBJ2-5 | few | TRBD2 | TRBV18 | TGTGCCAGCTCACCATCAGCGGGAGGAGGGCCAGAGACCCAGTACTTC | CASSPSAGGGPETQYF
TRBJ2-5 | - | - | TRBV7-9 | TGTGCCAGCAGCTTATCTTTGGGAGAGACCCAGTACTTC | CASSLSLGETQYF
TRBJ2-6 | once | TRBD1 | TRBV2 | TGTGCCAGCAGAGATGAAATGGGACAGGGTATCTCTGGGGCCAACGTCCTGACTTTC | CASRDEMGQGISGANVLTF
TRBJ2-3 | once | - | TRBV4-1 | TGCGCCAGCAGCCAAGAAGTACGTGGGCTTAGCACAGATACGCAGTATTTT | CASSQEVRGLSTDTQYF
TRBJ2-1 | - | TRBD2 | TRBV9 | TGTGCCAGCAGCGTCATCGGGGCTAGCGGGAGAATCTCCACCTACAATGAGCAGTTCTTC | CASSVIGASGRISTYNEQFF
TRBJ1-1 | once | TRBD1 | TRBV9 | TGTGCCAGCAGCGTAGCAGGGGGCGGCCTAGAAGCTTTCTTT | CASSVAGGGLEAFF
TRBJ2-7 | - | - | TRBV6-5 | TGTGCCAGCAGCTACGGGCGGAAATCCTACGAGCAGTACTTC | CASSYGRKSYEQYF
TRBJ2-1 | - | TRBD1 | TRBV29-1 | TGCAGCGTCTTCTTCCGTCGACAGGGCTCCTACAATGAGCAGTTCTTC | CSVFFRRQGSYNEQFF
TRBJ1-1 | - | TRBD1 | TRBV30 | TGTGCCTGGACGGACAGGGCCACAGCTTTCTTT | CAWTDRATAFF
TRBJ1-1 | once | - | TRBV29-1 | TGCAGCGTTGAATATTCTCTGGGGACCTGGGCTTTCTTT | CSVEYSLGTWAFF
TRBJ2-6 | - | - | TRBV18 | TGTGCCAGCTTACGCCTGATCGGGTCCGGGGCCAACGTCCTGACTTTC | CASLRLIGSGANVLTF
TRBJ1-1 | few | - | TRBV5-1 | TGCGCCAGCACCTCGACAGGCCCCCGGATTGAAGCTTTCTTT | CASTSTGPRIEAFF
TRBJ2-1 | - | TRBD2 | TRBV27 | TGTGCCAGCAGTATCCTAACTAGCGGGAGGGCCAATGAGCAGTTCTTC | CASSILTSGRANEQFF
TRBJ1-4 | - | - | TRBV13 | TGTGCCAGCAGCTTCCGGTTCTGGAATGAAAAACTGTTTTTT | CASSFRFWNEKLFF